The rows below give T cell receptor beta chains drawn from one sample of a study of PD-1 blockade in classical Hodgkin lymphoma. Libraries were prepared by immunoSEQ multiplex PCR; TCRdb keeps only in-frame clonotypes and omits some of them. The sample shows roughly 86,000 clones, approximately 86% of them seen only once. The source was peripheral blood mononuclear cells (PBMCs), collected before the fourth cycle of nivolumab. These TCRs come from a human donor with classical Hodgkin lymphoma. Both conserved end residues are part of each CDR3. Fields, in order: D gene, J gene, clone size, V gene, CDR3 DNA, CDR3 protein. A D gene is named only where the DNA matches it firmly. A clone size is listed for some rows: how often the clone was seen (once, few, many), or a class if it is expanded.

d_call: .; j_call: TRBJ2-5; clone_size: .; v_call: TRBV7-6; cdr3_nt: TGTGCCAGCAGCTTAGGGGCGTGGGAGACCCAGTACTTC; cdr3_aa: CASSLGAWETQYF
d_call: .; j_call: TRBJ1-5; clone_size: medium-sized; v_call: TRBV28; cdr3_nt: TGTGCCAGCAGTTTATTCCCCGGGGGAAATCAGCCCCAGCATTTT; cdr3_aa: CASSLFPGGNQPQHF
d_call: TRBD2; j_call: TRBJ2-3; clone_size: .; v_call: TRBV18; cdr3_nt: TGTGCCAGCTCCCCCGGACTAGCGACCACAGATACGCAGTATTTT; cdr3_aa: CASSPGLATTDTQYF
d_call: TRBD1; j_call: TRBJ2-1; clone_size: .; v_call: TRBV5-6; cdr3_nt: TGTGCCAGCAGCTTGACAGGGGTGGGCAATGAGCAGTTCTTC; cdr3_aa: CASSLTGVGNEQFF
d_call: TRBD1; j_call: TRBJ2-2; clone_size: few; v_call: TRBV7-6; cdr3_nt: TGTGCCAGCAGCTTAAGGACAGGGGGCGGCCCCGGGGAGCTGTTTTTT; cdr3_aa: CASSLRTGGGPGELFF
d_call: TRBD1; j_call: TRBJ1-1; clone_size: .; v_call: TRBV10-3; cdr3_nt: TGTGCCATCAGTGAAAGGATGGGACAGGGGATCACTGAAGCTTTCTTT; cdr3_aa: CAISERMGQGITEAFF
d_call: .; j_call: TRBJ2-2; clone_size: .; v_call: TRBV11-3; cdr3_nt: TGTGCCAGCAGCTTAGCTGGGAACACCGGGGAGCTGTTTTTT; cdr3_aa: CASSLAGNTGELFF
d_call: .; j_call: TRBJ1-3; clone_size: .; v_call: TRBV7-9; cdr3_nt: TGTGCCAGCAGCTTAGCAGGCTCTGGAAACACCATATATTTT; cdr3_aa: CASSLAGSGNTIYF
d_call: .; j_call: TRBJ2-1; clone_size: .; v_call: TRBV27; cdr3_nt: TGTGCCAGCAGTATCCCAGGGGCCAATGAGCAGTTCTTC; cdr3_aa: CASSIPGANEQFF
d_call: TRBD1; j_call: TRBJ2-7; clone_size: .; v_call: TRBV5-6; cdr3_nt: TGCGCGTCGAGACAGGGGAGTTTCCACGAGCAGTACTTC; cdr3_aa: CASRQGSFHEQYF
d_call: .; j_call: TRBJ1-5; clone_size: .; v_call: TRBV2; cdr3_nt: TGTGCCAGCAACCCGGGGAGGGGACAGCCCCAGCATTTT; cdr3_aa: CASNPGRGQPQHF
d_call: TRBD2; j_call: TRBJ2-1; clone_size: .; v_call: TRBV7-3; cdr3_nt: TGTGCCAGCAGCTCGCGGGGTAGCGGGAGTAATGAGCAGTTCTTC; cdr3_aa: CASSSRGSGSNEQFF
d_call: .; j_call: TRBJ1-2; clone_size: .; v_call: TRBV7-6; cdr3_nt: TGTGCCAGCAGCTTAGATTGGACGCATGGCTACACCTTC; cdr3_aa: CASSLDWTHGYTF
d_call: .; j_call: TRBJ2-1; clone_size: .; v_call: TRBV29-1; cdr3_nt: TGCAGCGTCCGCGGCGGCGGGATCGGCTCCTACAATGAGCAGTTCTTC; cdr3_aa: CSVRGGGIGSYNEQFF